The rows below give T cell receptor beta chains drawn from one sample of a study of cytomegalovirus exposure and HLA in healthy donors. Sequencing used immunoSEQ multiplex PCR; TCRdb keeps in-frame clones, though not all of them. Here the sample spans 100,000 or so clones, roughly 13% being singletons. Material: PBMCs. Receptor source: a man aged 40-55 years in good health and CMV-seropositive. Both conserved end residues are part of each CDR3. The order of the fields is D gene, clone size, V gene, J gene, CDR3 DNA, CDR3 protein. A D gene is named only where the DNA matches it firmly. Where a row states a size, it is once, few, many or the class of an expanded clone; other rows omit it.

TRBD1,few,TRBV29-1,TRBJ1-1,TGCAGCGTTCGGGACAGGTCAAACACTGAAGCTTTCTTT,CSVRDRSNTEAFF
NA,NA,TRBV10-3,TRBJ2-7,TGTGCCATCAGGGATACAGGGAACGAGCAGTACTTC,CAIRDTGNEQYF
NA,few,TRBV19,TRBJ1-5,TGTGCCAGTAGTATTAGTTTGTCGCCGCCCCAGCATTTT,CASSISLSPPQHF
TRBD1,few,TRBV6-1,TRBJ1-1,TGTGCCAGCAGCCTAGACAGGGGAGGGAACACTGAAGCTTTCTTT,CASSLDRGGNTEAFF
NA,NA,TRBV28,TRBJ2-3,TGTGCCAGCAGTCGGGACACAAGCACAGATACGCAGTATTTT,CASSRDTSTDTQYF
NA,NA,TRBV11-2,TRBJ1-3,TGTGCCAGCAGCTTCGGGGACTTAAGGGACACCATATATTTT,CASSFGDLRDTIYF
NA,few,TRBV7-9,TRBJ1-1,TGTGCCAGCAGCCGGCTGGGGGCAACTGAAGCTTTCTTT,CASSRLGATEAFF
TRBD2,few,TRBV7-9,TRBJ2-1,TGTGCCAGCCAGGGGCTAGCGGGAAGGAATGAGCAGTTCTTC,CASQGLAGRNEQFF
TRBD1,NA,TRBV4-3,TRBJ1-2,TGCGCCAGCAGCCTGTTCCTACAATCCTGGACAGGGGGAAGCTATGGCTACACCTTC,CASSLFLQSWTGGSYGYTF
NA,NA,TRBV28,TRBJ1-3,TGTGCCAGCAGTGAAGCAGGGACTGGAAACACCATATATTTT,CASSEAGTGNTIYF
TRBD2,NA,TRBV7-9,TRBJ2-1,TGTGCCAGCAGCTCCGGACTAGCGGGAGTTTCCTCCTACAATGAGCAGTTCTTC,CASSSGLAGVSSYNEQFF
TRBD2,few,TRBV29-1,TRBJ2-5,TGCAGCGTACCGGGACTAGATGTAACCCAGTACTTC,CSVPGLDVTQYF
TRBD2,NA,TRBV5-1,TRBJ2-6,TGCGCCAGCAGCTTGACTAGCGGTTTAAGCTCTGGGGCCAACGTCCTGACTTTC,CASSLTSGLSSGANVLTF
TRBD1,NA,TRBV10-3,TRBJ1-5,TGTGCCATCAGTGAAGGGACAGGGGTCAACCAGCCCCAGCATTTT,CAISEGTGVNQPQHF
NA,many,TRBV7-9,TRBJ1-3,TGTGCCAGCAGCTTAGCGGGCAGTTACTCTGGAAACACCATATATTTT,CASSLAGSYSGNTIYF
NA,few,TRBV5-8,TRBJ2-5,TGTGCCAGCCCACAACCCCCGGCTGCACTGAAGGGGCAGAAAGAGACCCAGTACTTC,CASPQPPAALKGQKETQYF
NA,NA,TRBV4-3,TRBJ2-1,TGCGCCAGCAGCAGACGTCGGGGACTGAGTAACAATGAGCAGTTCTTC,CASSRRRGLSNNEQFF
TRBD2,few,TRBV6-4,TRBJ2-2,TGTGCCAGCAGTGACACAGCGGGAGAAACCGGGGAGCTGTTTTTT,CASSDTAGETGELFF
TRBD1,NA,TRBV30,TRBJ2-7,TGTGCCTGGGGGGACAGGCGGTACGAGCAGTACTTC,CAWGDRRYEQYF
TRBD1,few,TRBV7-9,TRBJ1-1,TGTGCCAGCAGCACAGTCCGGGGACAGGGGACGAACACTGAAGCTTTCTTT,CASSTVRGQGTNTEAFF
TRBD1,NA,TRBV2,TRBJ1-2,TGTGCCAGCAGGGACCGGACAGGGTGGTATGGCTACACCTTC,CASRDRTGWYGYTF
TRBD2,few,TRBV6-5,TRBJ2-7,TGTGCCAGCAGTTACTCCGCGGGAGGGGGTTTATACGAGCAGTACTTC,CASSYSAGGGLYEQYF
NA,NA,TRBV9,TRBJ2-1,TGTGCCAGCAGCGCCGAGGTGGGTCGTGGGAATGAGCAGTTCTTC,CASSAEVGRGNEQFF
NA,few,TRBV25-1,TRBJ2-3,TGTGCCAGCAGTCTACGGGTCCATACGCAGTATTTT,CASSLRVHTQYF
TRBD1,NA,TRBV6-6,TRBJ1-1,TGTGCCAGCAAGTTAACGGGACAGGGGAACACTGAAGCTTTCTTT,CASKLTGQGNTEAFF
NA,NA,TRBV20-1,TRBJ1-2,TGCAGTGCTGGAGAGACAAGCGGCTACACCTTC,CSAGETSGYTF
NA,NA,TRBV5-1,TRBJ1-5,TGCGCCAGCAGCTTGGGTCGGGATCAGCCCCAGCATTTT,CASSLGRDQPQHF
NA,NA,TRBV5-1,TRBJ2-1,TGCGCCAGCAGCTTGAGCCGCGTGCTCAATGAGCAGTTCTTC,CASSLSRVLNEQFF
TRBD1,few,TRBV5-1,TRBJ1-5,TGCGCCAGCAGCTTATGGACAGGGAGCAATCAGCCCCAGCATTTT,CASSLWTGSNQPQHF
TRBD2,few,TRBV7-2,TRBJ2-5,TGTGCCAGCAGCTTAGAGTGGAGGGAGGGCCGGGAGACCCAGTACTTC,CASSLEWREGRETQYF
TRBD1,NA,TRBV7-9,TRBJ2-1,TGTGCCAGCAGCCCCCGGGACAGGGGGCCGGAGTCCTACAATGAGCAGTTCTTC,CASSPRDRGPESYNEQFF
TRBD1,NA,TRBV7-2,TRBJ2-7,TGTGCCAGCAGCTCCCGGACAGGGGGACCCTACGAGCAGTACTTC,CASSSRTGGPYEQYF
TRBD2,few,TRBV27,TRBJ2-5,TGTGCCAGCAATCCGGCGGTCGGTAGCGGGAAGGTCGAGACCCAGTACTTC,CASNPAVGSGKVETQYF
TRBD2,once,TRBV5-1,TRBJ2-1,TGCGCCAGCGGCTTGGCGCCTAGCGGCTCCGGGGGGGAGCAGTTCTTC,CASGLAPSGSGGEQFF
TRBD1,NA,TRBV7-6,TRBJ2-2,TGTGCCAGCAGCAAGGGCACAGGGGGCAGGACCGGGGAGCTGTTTTTT,CASSKGTGGRTGELFF
TRBD1,few,TRBV6-1,TRBJ2-5,TGTGCCAGCCGGATGACAGGGAATGAGGTGACCCAGTACTTC,CASRMTGNEVTQYF
TRBD1,few,TRBV5-1,TRBJ2-5,TGCGCCAGCAGCTCGACAGGGGGCAGAGTCGAGACCCAGTACTTC,CASSSTGGRVETQYF
TRBD1,NA,TRBV7-6,TRBJ2-2,TGTGCCAGCAGCCCAATCCCGAGCCGACAGGGGGCTGTGACCGGGGAGCTGTTTTTT,CASSPIPSRQGAVTGELFF
NA,few,TRBV15,TRBJ2-7,TGTGCCACCAGCCTACTAACGGGAAGGGCCTACGAGCAGTACTTC,CATSLLTGRAYEQYF
TRBD1,NA,TRBV6-5,TRBJ1-2,TGTGCCAGCAGATCCTGGACAGGGGAGTATGGCTACACCTTC,CASRSWTGEYGYTF
TRBD1,few,TRBV9,TRBJ2-3,TGTGCCAGCAGCGTCGGACAGGGCGCTTCATCGGATACGCAGTATTTT,CASSVGQGASSDTQYF
TRBD2,NA,TRBV19,TRBJ2-2,TGTGCCAGTAGTTCCCCCGGGACTAGCGGGACCGGGGAGCTGTTTTTT,CASSSPGTSGTGELFF
TRBD2,NA,TRBV5-4,TRBJ2-7,TGTGCCAGCAGCAATGGACTAGCGGGAGGCTACGAGCAGTACTTC,CASSNGLAGGYEQYF
NA,NA,TRBV18,TRBJ1-4,TGTGCCAGCTCGCAGGGAACTAATGAAAAACTGTTTTTT,CASSQGTNEKLFF